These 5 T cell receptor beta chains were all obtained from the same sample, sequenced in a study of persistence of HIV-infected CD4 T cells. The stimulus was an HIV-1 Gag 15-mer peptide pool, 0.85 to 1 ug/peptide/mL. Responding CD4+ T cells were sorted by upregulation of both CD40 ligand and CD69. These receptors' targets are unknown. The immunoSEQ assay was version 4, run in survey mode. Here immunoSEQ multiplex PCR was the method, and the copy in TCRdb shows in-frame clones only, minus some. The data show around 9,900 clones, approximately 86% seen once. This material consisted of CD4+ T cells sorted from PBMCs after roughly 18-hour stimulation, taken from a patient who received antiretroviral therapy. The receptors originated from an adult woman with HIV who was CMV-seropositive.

DNA for the CDR3: TGTGCCAGCAGCACCCCTCATGGCCCGATCCAAGTTTTGAAAAACATTCAGTACTTC. Amino acid sequence: CASSTPHGPIQVLKNIQYF. This sequence joins TRBV21-1 and TRBJ2-4; the D call in the table, TRBD1, was not verified against the DNA. TRBV21-1 is classified as a pseudogene. CDR3 length: 19 amino acids.

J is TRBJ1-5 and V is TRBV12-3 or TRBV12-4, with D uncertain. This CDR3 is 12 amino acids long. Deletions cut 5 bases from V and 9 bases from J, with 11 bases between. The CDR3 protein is CASSPPLGPQHF. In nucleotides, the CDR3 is TGTGCCAGCAGTCCACCATTGGGGCCCCAGCATTTT.

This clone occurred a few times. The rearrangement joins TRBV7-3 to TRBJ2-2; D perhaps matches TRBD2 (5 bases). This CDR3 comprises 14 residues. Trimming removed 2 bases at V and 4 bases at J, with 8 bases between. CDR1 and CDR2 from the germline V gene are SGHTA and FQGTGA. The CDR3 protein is CASSLGGPTGELFF. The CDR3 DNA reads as TGTGCCAGCAGCTTAGGCGGGCCCACCGGGGAGCTGTTTTTT.

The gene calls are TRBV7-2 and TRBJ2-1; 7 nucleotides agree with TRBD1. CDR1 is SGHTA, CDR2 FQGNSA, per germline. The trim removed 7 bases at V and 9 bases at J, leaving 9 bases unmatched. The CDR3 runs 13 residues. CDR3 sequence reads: CASTMTGMGEQFF. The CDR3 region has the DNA TGTGCCAGCACTATGACAGGGATGGGTGAGCAGTTCTTC. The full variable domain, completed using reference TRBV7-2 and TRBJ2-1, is GAGVSQSPSNKVTEKGKDVELRCDPISGHTALYWYRQSLGQGLEFLIYFQGNSAPDKSGLPSDRFSAERTGGSVSTLTIQRTQQEDSAVYLCASTMTGMGEQFFGPGTRLTVL.

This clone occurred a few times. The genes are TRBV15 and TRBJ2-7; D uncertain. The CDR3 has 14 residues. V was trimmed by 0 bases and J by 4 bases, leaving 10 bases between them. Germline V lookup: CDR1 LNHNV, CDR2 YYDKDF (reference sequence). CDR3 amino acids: CATSRDGISYEQYF. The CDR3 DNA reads TGTGCCACCAGCAGAGATGGGATAAGTTACGAGCAGTACTTC.